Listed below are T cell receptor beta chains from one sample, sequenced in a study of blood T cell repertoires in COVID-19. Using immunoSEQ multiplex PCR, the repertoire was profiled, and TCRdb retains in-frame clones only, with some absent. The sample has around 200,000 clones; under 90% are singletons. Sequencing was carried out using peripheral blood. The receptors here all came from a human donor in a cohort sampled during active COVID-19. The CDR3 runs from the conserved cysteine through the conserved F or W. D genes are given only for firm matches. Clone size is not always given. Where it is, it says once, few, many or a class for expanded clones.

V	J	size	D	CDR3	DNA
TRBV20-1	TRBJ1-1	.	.	CSARTDRRAFF	TGCAGTGCTAGAACTGACAGGAGGGCTTTCTTT
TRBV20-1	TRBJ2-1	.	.	CSASIWEKVYNEQFF	TGCAGTGCTAGTATTTGGGAGAAGGTCTACAATGAGCAGTTCTTC
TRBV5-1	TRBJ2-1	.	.	CASSLGAPLYDEQFF	TGCGCCAGCAGCTTGGGGGCTCCACTTTACGATGAGCAGTTCTTC
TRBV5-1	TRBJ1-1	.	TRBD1	CASSLGTGDTEAFF	TGCGCCAGCAGCTTGGGGACAGGGGACACTGAAGCTTTCTTT
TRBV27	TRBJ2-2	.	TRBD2	CASSFGTSGGRHTGELFF	TGTGCCAGCAGTTTCGGGACTAGCGGGGGGCGGCACACCGGGGAGCTGTTTTTT
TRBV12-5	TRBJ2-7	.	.	CASGLVAGRGVSEQYF	TGTGCTAGTGGTTTGGTAGCCGGCAGGGGGGTTTCCGAGCAGTACTTC
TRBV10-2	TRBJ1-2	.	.	CASSESSTAPLNGYTF	TGCGCCAGCAGTGAGTCGTCGACAGCGCCTCTGAATGGCTACACCTTC
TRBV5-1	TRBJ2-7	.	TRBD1	CASSLARGQVGHEQYF	TGCGCCAGCAGCTTGGCCCGGGGACAGGTCGGACACGAGCAGTACTTC
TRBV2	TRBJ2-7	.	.	CASSEGSLAEFSYEQYF	TGTGCCAGCAGTGAAGGGAGTCTAGCCGAGTTCTCCTACGAGCAGTACTTC
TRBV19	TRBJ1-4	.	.	CASSIAAPTNEKLFF	TGTGCCAGTAGTATTGCGGCCCCAACTAATGAAAAACTGTTTTTT
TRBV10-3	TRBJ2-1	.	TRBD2	CAIRIGGGYNEQFF	TGTGCCATCAGAATCGGCGGGGGGTACAATGAGCAGTTCTTC
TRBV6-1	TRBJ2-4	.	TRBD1	CASSDWGTENIQYF	TGTGCCAGCAGTGATTGGGGGACAGAGAACATTCAGTACTTC
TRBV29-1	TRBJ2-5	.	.	CSVGGETQYF	TGCAGCGTTGGAGGCGAGACCCAGTACTTC
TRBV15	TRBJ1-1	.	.	CATSLRENTEAFF	TGTGCCACCAGCTTGCGGGAGAACACTGAAGCTTTCTTT
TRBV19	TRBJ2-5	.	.	CASSSLLIRGRVETQYF	TGTGCCAGTAGTTCCCTACTCATCAGGGGAAGGGTAGAGACCCAGTACTTC
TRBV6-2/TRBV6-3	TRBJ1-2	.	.	CASSYSGPSNYGYTF	TGTGCCAGCAGTTACTCCGGTCCATCTAACTATGGCTACACCTTC
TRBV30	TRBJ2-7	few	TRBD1	CACRTGVEQYF	TGTGCCTGCAGGACAGGGGTCGAGCAGTACTTC
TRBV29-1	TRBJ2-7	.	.	CSVGTASYEQYF	TGCAGCGTTGGAACAGCTTCCTACGAGCAGTACTTC
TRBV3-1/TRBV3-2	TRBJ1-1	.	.	CASSQDRAPMNTEAFF	TGTGCCAGCAGCCAAGACAGGGCCCCGATGAACACTGAAGCTTTCTTT
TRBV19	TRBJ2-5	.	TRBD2	CASSIDGGDSGGAETQYF	TGTGCCAGTAGTATAGACGGTGGGGACAGCGGGGGGGCAGAGACCCAGTACTTC
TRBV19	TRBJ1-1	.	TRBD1	CASSTGTGGTEAFF	TGTGCCAGTAGCACCGGGACAGGGGGAACTGAAGCTTTCTTT
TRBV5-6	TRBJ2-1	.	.	CASSWRISSYNEQFF	TGTGCCAGCAGCTGGAGGATCAGCTCCTACAATGAGCAGTTCTTC